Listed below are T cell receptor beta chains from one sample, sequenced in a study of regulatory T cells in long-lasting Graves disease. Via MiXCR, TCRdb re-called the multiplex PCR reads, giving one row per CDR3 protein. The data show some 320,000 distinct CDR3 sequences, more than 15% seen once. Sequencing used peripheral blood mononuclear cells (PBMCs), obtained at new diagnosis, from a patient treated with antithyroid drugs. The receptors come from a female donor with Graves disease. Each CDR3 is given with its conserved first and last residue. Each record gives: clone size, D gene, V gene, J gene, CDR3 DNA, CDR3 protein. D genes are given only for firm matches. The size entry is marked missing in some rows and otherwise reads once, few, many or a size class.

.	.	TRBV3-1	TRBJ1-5	TGTGCCAGCAGCCAAGATCTCACTACGCCCCAGCATTTT	CASSQDLTTPQHF
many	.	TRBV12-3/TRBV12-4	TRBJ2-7	TGTGCCAGCAGTTACGGGGACATCTCCTACGAGCAGTACTTC	CASSYGDISYEQYF
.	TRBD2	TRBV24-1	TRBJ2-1	TGTGCCACCAGTGATTTAGGGTCTAGCGGGAGTAATGAGCAGTTCTTC	CATSDLGSSGSNEQFF
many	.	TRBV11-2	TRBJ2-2	TGTGCCAGCAGCTTCGGAACTAGCGGGGAGCTGTTTTTT	CASSFGTSGELFF
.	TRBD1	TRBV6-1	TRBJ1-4	TGTGCCAGCAGGGCCCGGACAGGGGGCGCGGAAAAACTGTTTTTT	CASRARTGGAEKLFF
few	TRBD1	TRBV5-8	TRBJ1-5	TGTGCCAGCAGCTTTAGGACAGGGGGCAATCAGCCCCAGCATTTT	CASSFRTGGNQPQHF
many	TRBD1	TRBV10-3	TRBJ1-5	TGTGCCATCAGTGAGTCGGACAGGGCCTATAGCAATCAGCCCCAGCATTTT	CAISESDRAYSNQPQHF
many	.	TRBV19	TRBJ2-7	TGTGCCAGTAGTCAGGGGTGGGACACCAACTACGAGCAGTACTTC	CASSQGWDTNYEQYF
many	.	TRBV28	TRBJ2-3	TGTGCCAGCAGTCCCATAGAACGCACAGATACGCAGTATTTT	CASSPIERTDTQYF
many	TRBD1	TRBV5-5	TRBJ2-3	TGCGCCAGCAGCCCAGGGACAGGGAATACCAACACAGATACGCAGTATTTT	CASSPGTGNTNTDTQYF
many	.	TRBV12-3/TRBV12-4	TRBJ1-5	TGTGCCAGCAGTTTCGGCCAGGACGATCAGCCCCAGCATTTT	CASSFGQDDQPQHF
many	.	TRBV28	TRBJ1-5	TGTGCCAGCAGTTTAGATCAGCCCCAGCATTTT	CASSLDQPQHF
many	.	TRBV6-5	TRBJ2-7	TGTGCCAGCAGTTACTCGTTCCAGAGCGGGGACAGCTCCTACGAGCAGTACTTC	CASSYSFQSGDSSYEQYF
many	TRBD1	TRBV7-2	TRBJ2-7	TGTGCCAGCAGCTTTAACGGACAGGACTACGAGCAGTACTTC	CASSFNGQDYEQYF
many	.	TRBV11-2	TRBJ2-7	TGTGCCAGCGTGATGGCGGGATGGGACGAGCAGTACTTC	CASVMAGWDEQYF
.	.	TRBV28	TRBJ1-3	TGTGCCAGCAGTGTTATGCGACAGCCATCTGGAAACACCATATATTTT	CASSVMRQPSGNTIYF
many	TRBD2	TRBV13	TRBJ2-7	TGTGCCAGCAGCAAAATAGCGGGAGGGACCTACGAGCAGTACTTC	CASSKIAGGTYEQYF
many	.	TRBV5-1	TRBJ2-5	TGCGCCAGCAGGCTCTCCCAAGAGACCCAGTACTTC	CASRLSQETQYF
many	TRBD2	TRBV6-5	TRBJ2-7	TGTGCCAGCAGTTACTCAAATCTGGGACTAGCGGGAGGTCACAGCTACGAGCAGTACTTC	CASSYSNLGLAGGHSYEQYF
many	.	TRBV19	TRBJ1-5	TGTGCCAGTAGTAACGGGATCCAGGGGAGCAATCAGCCCCAGCATTTT	CASSNGIQGSNQPQHF
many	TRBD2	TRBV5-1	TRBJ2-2	TGCGCCAGCAGCTTGAGGTCTAGCGGGAGGGCCGTGAACACCGGGGAGCTGTTTTTT	CASSLRSSGRAVNTGELFF
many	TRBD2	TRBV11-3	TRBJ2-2	TGTGCCAGCAGCTTAGATCAAAGACTAGCGGGACTCACCGGGGAGCTGTTTTTT	CASSLDQRLAGLTGELFF
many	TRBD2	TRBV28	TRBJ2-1	TGTGCCAGCAGTTTCCCCTACTCTAGCGGGAGTACACGGAATGAGCAGTTCTTC	CASSFPYSSGSTRNEQFF
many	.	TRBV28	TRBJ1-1	TGTGCCAGCAGGGGGTATCCGGACACTGAAGCTTTCTTT	CASRGYPDTEAFF
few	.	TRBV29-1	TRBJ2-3	TGCAGCGTTGTAAAAGGGACAGATACGCAGTATTTT	CSVVKGTDTQYF
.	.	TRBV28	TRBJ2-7	TGTGCCAGCAGTTTTGGAAGAGAGCACCTCCCCTACGAGCAGTACTTC	CASSFGREHLPYEQYF
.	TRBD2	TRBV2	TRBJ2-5	TGTGCCAGCAGTGAACCCAGGGACGGACTAGTAAAGACCCAGTACTTC	CASSEPRDGLVKTQYF
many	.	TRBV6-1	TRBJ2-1	TGTGCCAGCAGTGAAGGACGGGGGCGCAGCCATGAGCAGTTCTTC	CASSEGRGRSHEQFF
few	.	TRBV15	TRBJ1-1	TGTGCCACCAGCAGAGATTCAACAGGGATGAACACTGAAGCTTTCTTT	CATSRDSTGMNTEAFF
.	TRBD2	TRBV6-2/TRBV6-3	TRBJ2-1	TGTGCCAGCAAGGGGACTAGCGGGAGTTATGAGCAGTTCTTC	CASKGTSGSYEQFF
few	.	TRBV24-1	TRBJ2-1	TGTGCCACCAGTGTCCCGGGACTCCCATACAATGAGCAGTTCTTC	CATSVPGLPYNEQFF
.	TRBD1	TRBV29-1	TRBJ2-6	TGCAGCGTTGGGGGACAGGGAACTGGGGCCAACGTCCTGACTTTC	CSVGGQGTGANVLTF
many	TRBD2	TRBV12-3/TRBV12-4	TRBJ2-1	TGTGCCAGCAGCCCTAGCGGGATTGAAGTCTACAATGAGCAGTTCTTC	CASSPSGIEVYNEQFF
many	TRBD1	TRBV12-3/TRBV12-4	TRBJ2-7	TGTGCCAGCAGCTACCTCGTGGGTCCCATTGGACAGGGTCCCAACGAGCAGTACTTC	CASSYLVGPIGQGPNEQYF
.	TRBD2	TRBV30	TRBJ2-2	TGTGCCTGGAGTGTAACCGGGAGGAGGACCGGGGAGCTGTTTTTT	CAWSVTGRRTGELFF
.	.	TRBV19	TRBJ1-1	TGTGCCAGCTTGGGGGTCACTGAAGCTTTCTTT	CASLGVTEAFF
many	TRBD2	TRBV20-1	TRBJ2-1	TGCAGTGCTAGGGTCACCCCCCAGCGGGAGGGCTGTGAGCAGTTCTTC	CSARVTPQREGCEQFF
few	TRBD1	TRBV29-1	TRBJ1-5	TGCAGCGTTTCCGACAGGGGAGATCAGCCCCAGCATTTT	CSVSDRGDQPQHF
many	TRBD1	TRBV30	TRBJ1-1	TGTGCCTGGGACAGGGAAAAGAGGGCTTTCTTT	CAWDREKRAFF
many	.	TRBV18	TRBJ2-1	TGTGCCAGCTCACCGCCCCCGGACCACAATGAGCAGTTCTTC	CASSPPPDHNEQFF
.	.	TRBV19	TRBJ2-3	TGTGCCAGTAGTATGGGGTTCGCTCCAGATACGCAGTATTTT	CASSMGFAPDTQYF
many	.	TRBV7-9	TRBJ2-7	TGTGCCAGCAGCTCGGGGGGGACAGGGTACGAGCAGTACTTC	CASSSGGTGYEQYF